These T cell receptor beta chains were read from a single sample in a study of blood T cell repertoires in COVID-19. Only in-frame clones appear in the TCRdb table, and some are missing; sequencing was by immunoSEQ multiplex PCR. The sample contains roughly 60,000 clones, 85% to 95% of which appear only once. Sequencing was performed on peripheral blood. Every receptor here comes from a man in his fifties with active COVID-19. CDR3s include the opening cysteine and the closing phenylalanine or tryptophan. A D gene is named only where the DNA matches it firmly. Part of the rows lack a size; the others show once, few, many or a class for expanded clones.

V: TRBV2; size: -; J: TRBJ1-5; D: -; CDR3: CASRYNQPQHF; DNA: TGTGCCAGCAGATACAATCAGCCCCAGCATTTT
V: TRBV6-1; size: -; J: TRBJ1-2; D: -; CDR3: CASSELQAANYGYTF; DNA: TGTGCCAGCAGTGAACTACAGGCAGCTAACTATGGCTACACCTTC
V: TRBV2; size: -; J: TRBJ1-2; D: TRBD1; CDR3: CASSQPGGLIFGYTF; DNA: TGTGCCAGCAGCCAACCAGGGGGCTTAATCTTTGGCTACACCTTC
V: TRBV9; size: once; J: TRBJ2-2; D: TRBD2; CDR3: CASNRAGGPEGELFF; DNA: TGTGCCAGCAACCGAGCGGGGGGGCCAGAAGGGGAGCTGTTTTTT
V: TRBV4-2; size: -; J: TRBJ2-7; D: -; CDR3: CASSQVVSASYEQYF; DNA: TGTGCCAGCAGCCAAGTCGTTAGCGCCTCCTACGAGCAGTACTTC
V: TRBV7-9; size: -; J: TRBJ1-3; D: -; CDR3: CAGGTGNTIYF; DNA: TGTGCCGGAGGTACTGGAAACACCATATATTTT
V: TRBV28; size: -; J: TRBJ1-2; D: TRBD1; CDR3: CASSRGQGGYGYTF; DNA: TGTGCCAGCAGCCGAGGACAGGGTGGGTATGGCTACACCTTC
V: TRBV25-1; size: -; J: TRBJ2-1; D: TRBD2; CDR3: CASSELGTSVYNEQFF; DNA: TGTGCCAGCAGTGAATTAGGGACTAGCGTCTACAATGAGCAGTTCTTC
V: TRBV11-2; size: once; J: TRBJ2-1; D: -; CDR3: CASSLSREQFF; DNA: TGTGCCAGCAGCTTATCGAGGGAGCAGTTCTTC
V: TRBV5-1; size: -; J: TRBJ1-6; D: -; CDR3: CASSLTEKRTPLHF; DNA: TGCGCCAGCAGCTTGACTGAGAAGAGGACACCCCTCCACTTT
V: TRBV11-2; size: once; J: TRBJ2-5; D: -; CDR3: CASSFGEVETQYF; DNA: TGTGCCAGCAGCTTCGGAGAGGTGGAGACCCAGTACTTC
V: TRBV5-1; size: -; J: TRBJ2-1; D: TRBD1; CDR3: CASSPGQGGDEQFF; DNA: TGCGCCAGCAGCCCGGGACAGGGAGGGGATGAGCAGTTCTTC
V: TRBV2; size: -; J: TRBJ2-2; D: TRBD2; CDR3: CASKGTKNTGELFF; DNA: TGTGCCAGCAAAGGGACTAAAAACACCGGGGAGCTGTTTTTT
V: TRBV4-1; size: -; J: TRBJ2-3; D: TRBD2; CDR3: CASSQGPAGDADTQYF; DNA: TGCGCCAGCAGCCAAGGGCCAGCGGGGGACGCAGATACGCAGTATTTT
V: TRBV30; size: -; J: TRBJ1-6; D: -; CDR3: CAWGFVLLHF; DNA: TGTGCCTGGGGCTTTGTACTCCTCCACTTT
V: TRBV7-9; size: -; J: TRBJ1-1; D: -; CDR3: CASSRPNRADAFF; DNA: TGTGCCAGCAGCCGCCCCAACAGGGCTGACGCTTTCTTT
V: TRBV9; size: -; J: TRBJ1-3; D: -; CDR3: CASSPRYSGNTIYF; DNA: TGTGCCAGCAGCCCACGGTATTCTGGAAACACCATATATTTT
V: TRBV29-1; size: -; J: TRBJ2-3; D: -; CDR3: CSAGAADTQYF; DNA: TGCAGCGCTGGGGCTGCGGATACGCAGTATTTT
V: TRBV5-6; size: -; J: TRBJ2-5; D: TRBD1; CDR3: CASSPYPGQSQETQYF; DNA: TGTGCCAGCAGCCCGTACCCGGGACAGAGCCAAGAGACCCAGTACTTC
V: TRBV29-1; size: -; J: TRBJ2-5; D: TRBD2; CDR3: CSGFSGSQETQYF; DNA: TGCAGCGGCTTTAGCGGGTCCCAAGAGACCCAGTACTTC
V: TRBV10-3; size: -; J: TRBJ2-3; D: TRBD1; CDR3: CATTLRTGPTDTQYF; DNA: TGTGCCACCACCTTGAGGACAGGGCCAACAGATACGCAGTATTTT
V: TRBV19; size: -; J: TRBJ2-2; D: -; CDR3: CASTPDTPNTGELFF; DNA: TGTGCCAGTACCCCGGACACTCCGAACACCGGGGAGCTGTTTTTT
V: TRBV10-3; size: -; J: TRBJ2-1; D: -; CDR3: CAISESAGARRNEQFF; DNA: TGTGCCATCAGTGAGTCAGCTGGGGCGAGGCGGAATGAGCAGTTCTTC
V: TRBV25-1; size: -; J: TRBJ2-3; D: -; CDR3: CASSDWGGTDTQYF; DNA: TGTGCCAGCAGTGACTGGGGGGGCACAGATACGCAGTATTTT
V: TRBV28; size: -; J: TRBJ1-1; D: -; CDR3: CASSLLTEAFF; DNA: TGTGCCAGCAGTTTACTAACTGAAGCTTTCTTT
V: TRBV18; size: -; J: TRBJ2-5; D: TRBD1; CDR3: CASSPRDWVQGVRVQETQYF; DNA: TGTGCCAGCTCACCACGGGATTGGGTACAGGGGGTCCGAGTCCAGGAGACCCAGTACTTC
V: TRBV19; size: -; J: TRBJ2-7; D: TRBD2; CDR3: CASSMGGGYEQYF; DNA: TGTGCCAGTAGTATGGGCGGGGGTTACGAGCAGTACTTC
V: TRBV24-1; size: -; J: TRBJ2-1; D: TRBD1; CDR3: CATSDAGTEPANEQFF; DNA: TGTGCCACCAGTGATGCCGGGACAGAGCCGGCCAATGAGCAGTTCTTC
V: TRBV9; size: -; J: TRBJ1-3; D: -; CDR3: CASSVGGREGTIYF; DNA: TGTGCCAGCAGCGTGGGGGGTCGAGAGGGCACCATATATTTT
V: TRBV29-1; size: -; J: TRBJ1-4; D: TRBD1; CDR3: CSVVLGQGGLGANEKLFF; DNA: TGCAGCGTTGTGCTGGGACAGGGCGGGCTGGGGGCTAATGAAAAACTGTTTTTT
V: TRBV6-5; size: -; J: TRBJ1-2; D: -; CDR3: CASIAPPQGYTF; DNA: TGTGCCAGCATCGCACCACCGCAGGGCTACACCTTC
V: TRBV2; size: -; J: TRBJ2-5; D: TRBD1; CDR3: CASRRDRQETQYF; DNA: TGTGCCAGCAGACGGGACAGACAAGAGACCCAGTACTTC
V: TRBV5-4; size: -; J: TRBJ2-7; D: TRBD1; CDR3: CASSRAGTGSYEQYF; DNA: TGTGCCAGCAGCCGCGCCGGGACAGGCTCCTACGAGCAGTACTTC
V: TRBV5-6; size: -; J: TRBJ1-6; D: -; CDR3: CASSFDGLRSSPLHF; DNA: TGTGCCAGCAGCTTCGACGGACTCCGGAGTTCACCCCTCCACTTT
V: TRBV6-6; size: -; J: TRBJ2-7; D: -; CDR3: CASSSGTSKSEQYF; DNA: TGTGCCAGCAGCTCCGGGACATCGAAGTCGGAGCAGTACTTC
V: TRBV5-4; size: once; J: TRBJ1-2; D: -; CDR3: CASSFSGKNYGYTF; DNA: TGTGCCAGCAGCTTTTCGGGAAAAAACTATGGCTACACCTTC
V: TRBV14; size: few; J: TRBJ1-6; D: -; CDR3: CASSQDISPLHF; DNA: TGTGCCAGCAGCCAAGATATTTCACCCCTCCACTTT
V: TRBV11-2; size: -; J: TRBJ2-5; D: -; CDR3: CASSFVSQGSQETQYF; DNA: TGTGCCAGCAGCTTTGTCTCACAGGGATCCCAAGAGACCCAGTACTTC
V: TRBV7-6; size: -; J: TRBJ1-4; D: -; CDR3: CASSLGGGSNEKLFF; DNA: TGTGCCAGCAGCTTAGGAGGGGGATCTAATGAAAAACTGTTTTTT
V: TRBV5-1; size: -; J: TRBJ2-5; D: -; CDR3: CASSLEGWIQETQYF; DNA: TGCGCCAGCAGCTTGGAGGGGTGGATCCAAGAGACCCAGTACTTC
V: TRBV11-1; size: -; J: TRBJ2-5; D: -; CDR3: CASSLSGGETQYF; DNA: TGTGCCAGCAGCTTAAGTGGAGGGGAGACCCAGTACTTC
V: TRBV7-9; size: -; J: TRBJ2-7; D: -; CDR3: CASSLEWFYEQYF; DNA: TGTGCCAGCAGTCTAGAGTGGTTTTACGAGCAGTACTTC